Listed here are 30 T cell receptor beta chains from one sample, sequenced in a study of shared clonotypes between healthy human individuals. Profiling relied on immunoSEQ multiplex PCR, and the TCRdb table lists in-frame clones only, not all of them. The sample has approximately 2.5 million clones, approximately 94% seen once. The sequencing sample was made of naive CD4+ T cells sorted from blood. Subset meaning: CD45RA+ positively selected. The source is a man between 18 and 35 years old in good health.

The chain has TRBV2 and TRBJ2-5; weak D call: TRBD1 (6 bases). This CDR3 has 13 residues. Germline loops: CDR1 SNHLY, CDR2 FYNNEI. Trimming left V 6 bases short and J 4 bases short, with 12 bases between. CDR3 protein: CASRDTGSETQYF. CDR3 in DNA: TGTGCCAGCAGGGACACAGGGTCAGAGACCCAGTACTTC. The variable domain in full, with the rest retrieved from reference TRBV2 and TRBJ2-5, is EPEVTQTPSHQVTQMGQEVILRCVPISNHLYFYWYRQILGQKVEFLVSFYNNEISEKSEIFDDQFSVERPDGSNFTLKIRSTKLEDSAMYFCASRDTGSETQYFGPGTRLLVL.

The chain combines TRBV5-1 with TRBJ2-3; 7 bases match TRBD1. The CDR3 covers 16 residues. Germline lookup yields CDR1 SGHRS and CDR2 YFSETQ. The junction had 10 bases not matched to a gene; V was cut back by 6 bases and J by 0 bases. The CDR3 bases are TGCGCCAGCACCTTCTTGGGGGACAGCAGCACAGATACGCAGTATTTT. Protein: CASTFLGDSSTDTQYF.

This clone was counted a few times. The chain recombines TRBV5-6 with TRBJ1-1; the D is unclear. Germline-derived CDR1 and CDR2 are SGHDT and YYEEEE. V lost 0 bases, J lost 1 base, and 7 bases lay in between. The CDR3 extends over 14 amino acids. CDR3 residues: CASSLGRSNTEAFF. CDR3 sequence (DNA): TGTGCCAGCAGCTTGGGGCGATCGAACACTGAAGCTTTCTTT.

The V and J genes are TRBV28 and TRBJ1-4; 8 bases line up with TRBD1. The CDR3 runs 15 residues. Germline values: CDR1 MDHEN, CDR2 SYDVKM. V gave up 4 bases and J gave up 8 bases; unmatched junction bases: 9. The chain's CDR3 is CASSSGQGGREKLFF. Here the CDR3 DNA reads TGTGCCAGCAGTTCCGGACAGGGAGGAAGGGAAAAACTGTTTTTT.

Remarks on this clone: At the DNA level, this CDR3 is encoded by other sequences in the same sample as well. This sequence joins TRBV30 and TRBJ1-6, with D possibly matching TRBD1 (5 bases). The CDR3 runs to 14 residues. Deletions cut 2 bases from V and 9 bases from J, with 14 bases between. Germline lookup yields CDR1 GTSNPN and CDR2 SVGIG (reference sequence). CDR3 in DNA: TGTGCCTGGAGTCCCCAGGGTCGGGGTTCACCCCTCCACTTT. Translation gives CAWSPQGRGSPLHF.

The chain couples TRBV19 to TRBJ2-4, with 10 bases aligning to TRBD1. This CDR3 spans 16 amino acids. The germline gives CDR1 LNHDA, CDR2 SQIVND (reference sequence). V lost 6 bases and J lost 2; bases outside the gene matches: 7. The CDR3 sequence: CASSRDRGQTKNIQYF. The CDR3 nucleotides read TGTGCCAGTAGCCGAGACAGGGGGCAAACCAAAAACATTCAGTACTTC. Filled out from reference TRBV19 and TRBJ2-4, the complete variable domain reads DGGITQSPKYLFRKEGQNVTLSCEQNLNHDAMYWYRQDPGQGLRLIYYSQIVNDFQKGDIAEGYSVSREKKESFPLTVTSAQKNPTAFYLCASSRDRGQTKNIQYFGAGTRLSVL.

In its sample, this clone was seen once. The chain combines TRBV5-1 with TRBJ1-5, with TRBD1 matching 9 bases. This CDR3 region has 17 residues. Trimming cost V 4 bases and J 1 base; bases outside gene matches: 9. Per the germline V gene, CDR1 is SGHRS and CDR2 is YFSETQ. The CDR3 loop is CASSPEPGTGSNQPQHF. Written as DNA, the CDR3 is TGCGCCAGCAGCCCCGAGCCCGGGACAGGGAGCAATCAGCCCCAGCATTTT. The variable domain in full, with the rest retrieved from reference TRBV5-1 and TRBJ1-5, is KAGVTQTPRYLIKTRGQQVTLSCSPISGHRSVSWYQQTPGQGLQFLFEYFSETQRNKGNFPGRFSGRQFSNSRSEMNVSTLELGDSALYLCASSPEPGTGSNQPQHFGDGTRLSIL.

The chain carries TRBV19 and TRBJ1-5, with a tentative D call TRBD1 (6 bases). V was pared by 3 bases and J by 2 bases, with 14 bases between. The germline V gene has CDR1 LNHDA and CDR2 SQIVND (reference sequence). The CDR3 loop spans 16 amino acids. The CDR3 here is CASSISGAQGNQPQHF. The DNA for the CDR3 is TGTGCCAGTAGTATCTCAGGGGCCCAGGGCAATCAGCCCCAGCATTTT.

The gene calls are TRBV19 and TRBJ2-3, with D perhaps TRBD1 (5 bases). Per germline, CDR1 LNHDA and CDR2 SQIVND (reference sequence). Deletions cut 3 bases from V and 3 bases from J, with 10 bases between. CDR3 length: 14 amino acids. The CDR3 sequence: CASSMKGRTDTQYF. CDR3 nucleotides: TGTGCCAGTAGTATGAAGGGGCGAACAGATACGCAGTATTTT.

The CDR3 spells CASSLKQGGQETQYF. In nucleotides, the CDR3 is TGTGCCAGCTCATTGAAACAGGGAGGGCAAGAGACCCAGTACTTC. V usage is TRBV18 and J usage is TRBJ2-5, with a tentative D call TRBD2 (7 bases). The germline V gene has CDR1 KGHSH and CDR2 LQKENI. The germline V and J ends were trimmed by 5 bases and 2 bases, with 15 bases remaining between them. The CDR3 length is 15 residues.

This chain links TRBV18 with TRBJ2-3; D ambiguous. Germline V gives CDR1 KGHSH, CDR2 LQKENI. This CDR3 contains 14 residues. Between the trimmed V and J ends, which lost 4 bases and 2 bases, there was a span of 10 bases. As DNA, the CDR3 is TGTGCCAGCTCACATAAAGGATCCACAGATACGCAGTATTTT. Encoded protein: CASSHKGSTDTQYF.

This rearrangement joins TRBV10-3 to TRBJ1-2; a possible D gene is TRBD1 (6 bases). Trimming removed 2 bases at V and 7 bases at J, with 14 bases between. The CDR3 spans 14 residues. The germline CDR1 and CDR2 sequences are ENHRY and SYGVKD. CDR3 residues: CAISESGGAVGYTF. The CDR3 coding sequence is TGTGCCATCAGTGAGAGTGGGGGGGCGGTTGGCTACACCTTC.

J is TRBJ1-5 and V is TRBV18; tentative D call: TRBD1 (5 bases). This CDR3 contains 14 residues. The germline V gene has CDR1 KGHSH and CDR2 LQKENI. V lost 4 bases and J lost 5, with 12 bases in between. This chain's CDR3 is CASSLGHIYQPQHF. CDR3 coding DNA: TGTGCCAGCTCACTCGGACATATTTATCAGCCCCAGCATTTT. Full variable domain (remainder filled in from reference TRBV18 and TRBJ1-5): NAGVMQNPRHLVRRRGQEARLRCSPMKGHSHVYWYRQLPEEGLKFMVYLQKENIIDESGMPKERFSAEFPKEGPSILRIQQVVRGDSAAYFCASSLGHIYQPQHFGDGTRLSIL.

The V gene is TRBV19, the J gene TRBJ1-4; 7 bases are a match to TRBD1. The CDR3 totals 16 residues. The V gene's germline CDR1 is LNHDA and CDR2 SQIVND (reference sequence). With V trimmed by 4 bases and J by 8 bases, 13 bases remained unmatched. CDR3: CASSTKATGESEKLFF. CDR3 coding DNA: TGTGCCAGTAGTACAAAAGCAACAGGGGAAAGCGAAAAACTGTTTTTT.

The V gene is TRBV5-1, the J gene TRBJ1-2; no clear D gene. Trimming left V 1 base short and J 6 bases short, with 10 bases between. This CDR3 has 13 residues. From germline, CDR1 is SGHRS and CDR2 YFSETQ. The CDR3: CASSLNSMDGYTF. The DNA of the CDR3 is TGCGCCAGCAGCTTGAACAGTATGGATGGCTACACCTTC.

The genes are TRBV30 and TRBJ2-5; no definite D call. Trimming removed 0 bases at V and 1 base at J, with 9 bases between. From germline, CDR1 is GTSNPN and CDR2 SVGIG (reference sequence). CDR3 length: 14 residues. The chain's CDR3 is CAWSVRVSQETQYF. Here the CDR3 DNA reads TGTGCCTGGAGTGTAAGGGTCAGCCAAGAGACCCAGTACTTC.

The V gene is TRBV4-1, the J gene TRBJ2-1; 10 nucleotides match TRBD2. CDR3 length: 17 amino acids. Germline V gene lookup returns CDR1 MGHRA and CDR2 YSYEKL. Germline trimming cut 4 bases from V and 6 bases from J; bases unmatched to any gene: 12. As DNA, the CDR3 is TGCGCCAGCAGCCGACAGAGCGGGGGGGCTTTGGGCAATGAGCAGTTCTTC. Its translation is CASSRQSGGALGNEQFF.

This chain links TRBV9 with TRBJ2-5, with TRBD1 matching 7 bases. V dropped 3 bases and J dropped 4; count of bases not matched to a gene: 6. The germline CDR1 and CDR2 sequences are SGDLS and YYNGEE. The CDR3 runs to 14 residues. CDR3 in DNA: TGTGCCAGCAGCGCCGAGACAGGGAGAGAGACCCAGTACTTC. Residues: CASSAETGRETQYF.

This chain links TRBV5-1 with TRBJ1-5, with 10 bases aligning to TRBD1. The germline V gene has CDR1 SGHRS and CDR2 YFSETQ. V was clipped by 1 base and J by 5 bases; unmatched bases: 3. The CDR3 has 15 amino acids. CDR3 bases: TGCGCCAGCAGCTTGTTAGGGACAGGGGATCAGCCCCAGCATTTT. This codes for CASSLLGTGDQPQHF.

V usage is TRBV6-5 and J usage is TRBJ2-7; D possibly corresponds to TRBD2 (6 bases). Germline values: CDR1 MNHEY, CDR2 SVGAGI. CDR3 size: 14 residues. The V gene lost 0 bases and the J gene lost 3 bases, with 9 bases spanning the gap. DNA of the CDR3: TGTGCCAGCAGTTACTCGAGCGGGCACTACGAGCAGTACTTC. Amino acid sequence: CASSYSSGHYEQYF.

As concerns this clone: Additional DNA sequences in this sample encode the identical CDR3. V and J are TRBV18 and TRBJ2-3; no reliable D call. CDR3 length equals 13 residues. The germline gives CDR1 KGHSH, CDR2 LQKENI. V was shortened by 0 bases and J by 4 bases, with 5 bases between the two germline ends. The CDR3, as DNA: TGTGCCAGCTCACCACCTGTTCCAGATACGCAGTATTTT. It specifies CASSPPVPDTQYF.

The chain recombines TRBV18 with TRBJ1-5; D gene uncertain. Trimming stripped 6 bases from V and 5 bases from J, with 17 bases between. The CDR3 totals 15 residues. Germline V gene lookup returns CDR1 KGHSH and CDR2 LQKENI. CDR3 sequence reads: CASSSNGPWDQPQHF. The CDR3 DNA is TGTGCCAGCTCCTCCAATGGGCCGTGGGATCAGCCCCAGCATTTT.

The chain combines TRBV10-3 with TRBJ1-3; D is undetermined. V was clipped by 7 bases and J by 1 base, with 5 bases between them. This CDR3 region has 12 residues. CDR1 and CDR2 from the germline V gene are ENHRY and SYGVKD. This chain's CDR3 is CAIMGSGNTIYF. The DNA for the CDR3 is TGTGCCATCATGGGGTCTGGAAACACCATATATTTT.

The genes are TRBV19 and TRBJ1-3; tentative D call: TRBD1 (5 bases). The germline CDR1 and CDR2 sequences are LNHDA and SQIVND (reference sequence). Trimming removed 5 bases from V and 0 bases from J, with 14 bases in between. CDR3 length equals 16 residues. The CDR3 here is CASSRDARYSGNTIYF. CDR3 DNA: TGTGCCAGTAGTCGGGACGCCCGCTACTCTGGAAACACCATATATTTT.

The rearrangement joins TRBV10-1 to TRBJ1-6; D is uncertain. The CDR3 length is 13 residues. The germline V gene has CDR1 WNHNN and CDR2 SYGVQD (reference sequence). V was cut by 0 bases and J by 11 bases, with 8 bases left in between. The CDR3 DNA reads as TGCGCCAGCAGTGAGTCCTTGGTGGCACCCCTCCACTTT. This codes for CASSESLVAPLHF.

This clone was picked up a small number of times. This chain joins TRBV12-5 and TRBJ1-1, with D tentatively TRBD1 (6 bases). The CDR3 extends over 14 amino acids. The V gene's germline CDR1 is LGHNT and CDR2 FRNRAP. The ends were cut back, 5 bases at V and 5 bases at J, with 15 bases in the middle. The CDR3 DNA is TGTGCTAGTGGTGCGCGACAGGAAGGGACTGAAGCTTTCTTT. It is translated as CASGARQEGTEAFF.

The chain recombines TRBV12-5 with TRBJ1-4, with TRBD1 matching over 7 bases. The germline gives CDR1 LGHNT, CDR2 FRNRAP. V shed 1 base and J 12 bases; nucleotides not matched to a gene: 5. The CDR3 spans 13 residues. CDR3 coding DNA: TGTGCTAGTGGTTTGGACGAGGGGACAGAACTGTTTTTT. Its translation is CASGLDEGTELFF.

The chain is built from TRBV2 and TRBJ1-2; 9 positions match TRBD1. CDR1 and CDR2 (germline): SNHLY, FYNNEI. V shed 9 bases, J shed 4 bases, and the junction held 18 bases outside the gene matches. There are 17 residues in the CDR3. This CDR3 is CARRARDRETHSYGYTF. The DNA for the CDR3 is TGTGCCAGAAGAGCCCGGGACAGGGAGACCCATAGCTATGGCTACACCTTC.

This chain joins TRBV5-6 and TRBJ2-6; 8 bases match TRBD1. This CDR3 is 18 amino acids long. Germline assignment: CDR1 SGHDT and CDR2 YYEEEE. J was trimmed by 0 bases and V by 4 bases; bases with no gene match: 9. CDR3 sequence: CASSPGQAGFSGANVLTF. The CDR3 nucleotides read TGTGCCAGCAGCCCGGGACAGGCCGGCTTCTCTGGGGCCAACGTCCTGACTTTC.

With respect to this clone: At one of its ends the junction is not consistent with the germline gene, which may arise from a read error. The rearrangement uses TRBV7-7 and TRBJ2-3, with D perhaps being TRBD1 or TRBD2 (5 bases each). The CDR3 runs 14 residues. The germline CDR1 and CDR2 sequences are SSHAT and FNYEAQ (reference sequence). CDR3 nucleotide sequence: TGTGCTAGCAGCTCCTTCGTGGGGGCAGATACGCAGTATTTT. Amino acid sequence: CASSSFVGADTQYF.